This section outlines one T cell receptor beta chain sequence together with its context. The data were produced by immunoSEQ multiplex PCR, yet TCRdb's version contains in-frame clones alone and is incomplete. The sample lists around 340,000 clones, around nine tenths occurring once. This record belongs to a study of blood T cell repertoires in COVID-19. Participants were placed into cohorts based on the clinical history they reported. CDR1 SGHRS and CDR2 YFSETQ come from the germline V gene. J gave up 3 bases and V 2 bases, and 8 bases lay outside the gene matches. CDR3 length equals 18 residues. Sequences were obtained from PBMCs or T cells enriched from blood (not recorded which). This chain joins TRBV5-1 and TRBJ2-3; TRBD2 aligns across 14 bases. The receptor's source is a woman in her twenties or thirties who had been exposed to COVID-19. The DNA of the CDR3 is TGCGCCAGCAGCTTTTTCGGACTAGCGGGAGGATCAACAGATACGCAGTATTTT. Translated, it gives CASSFFGLAGGSTDTQYF.